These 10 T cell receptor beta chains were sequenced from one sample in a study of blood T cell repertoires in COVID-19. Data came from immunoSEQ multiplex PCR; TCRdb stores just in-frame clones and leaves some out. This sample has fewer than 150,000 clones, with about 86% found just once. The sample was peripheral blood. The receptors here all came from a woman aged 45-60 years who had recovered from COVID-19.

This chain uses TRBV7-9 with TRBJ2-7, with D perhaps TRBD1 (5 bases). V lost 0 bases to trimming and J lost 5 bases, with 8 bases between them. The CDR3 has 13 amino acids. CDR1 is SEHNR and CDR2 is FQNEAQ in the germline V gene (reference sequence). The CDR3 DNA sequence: TGTGCCAGCAGCTTAGCCGTACAGGACGAGCAGTACTTC. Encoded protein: CASSLAVQDEQYF.

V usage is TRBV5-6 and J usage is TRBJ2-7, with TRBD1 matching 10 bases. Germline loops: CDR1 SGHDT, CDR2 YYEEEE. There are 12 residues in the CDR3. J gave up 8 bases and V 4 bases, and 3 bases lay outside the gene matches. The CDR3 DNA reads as TGTGCCAGCAGCGCGGACAGGGGGAAGCAGTACTTC. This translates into CASSADRGKQYF.

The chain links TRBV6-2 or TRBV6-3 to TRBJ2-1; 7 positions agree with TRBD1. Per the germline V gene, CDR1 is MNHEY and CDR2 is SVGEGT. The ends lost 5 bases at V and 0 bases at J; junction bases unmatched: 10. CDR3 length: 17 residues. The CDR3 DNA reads TGTGCCAGCAGTGGACTTCTAAGGGGGCCCTCCTACAATGAGCAGTTCTTC. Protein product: CASSGLLRGPSYNEQFF.

In DNA form, the CDR3 reads TGTGCCAGCAGTTACACCACCGGGACTAGCGGGGGGAAGCAGTACTTC. Translation: CASSYTTGTSGGKQYF. The V and J genes are TRBV2 and TRBJ2-7, with 15 nucleotides matching TRBD2. The V gene's germline CDR1 is SNHLY and CDR2 FYNNEI. With 5 bases clipped from V and 8 bases from J, the junction kept 10 bases outside the gene matches. The CDR3 has 16 amino acids.

The CDR3 bases are TGTGCCAGCAGCCCCGCCCCTCTAGCGGGGGGACTACAGGACAATGAGCAGTTCTTC. Protein product: CASSPAPLAGGLQDNEQFF. This sequence joins TRBV9 and TRBJ2-1; 11 bases map to TRBD2. The CDR3 runs to 19 residues. V shed 4 bases and J 5 bases; nucleotides not matched to a gene: 17. Per the germline V gene, CDR1 is SGDLS and CDR2 is YYNGEE.

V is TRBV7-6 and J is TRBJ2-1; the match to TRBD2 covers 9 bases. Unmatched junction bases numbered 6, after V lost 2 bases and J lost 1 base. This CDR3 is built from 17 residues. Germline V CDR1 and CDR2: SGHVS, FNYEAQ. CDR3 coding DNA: TGTGCCAGCAGCTTAATTGGCGGGAGGGGTTCCTACAATGAGCAGTTCTTC. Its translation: CASSLIGGRGSYNEQFF.

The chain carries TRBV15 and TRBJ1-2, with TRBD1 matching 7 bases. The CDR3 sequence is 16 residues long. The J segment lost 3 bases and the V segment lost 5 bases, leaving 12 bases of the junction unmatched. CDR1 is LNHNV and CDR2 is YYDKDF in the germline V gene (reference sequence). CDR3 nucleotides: TGTGCCACCAGCCGAGGGAAAGGCAGGGGGTACTATGGCTACACCTTC. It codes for CATSRGKGRGYYGYTF. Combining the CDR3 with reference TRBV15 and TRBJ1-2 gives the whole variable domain DAMVIQNPRYQVTQFGKPVTLSCSQTLNHNVMYWYQQKSSQAPKLLFHYYDKDFNNEADTPDNFQSRRPNTSFCFLDIRSPGLGDTAMYLCATSRGKGRGYYGYTFGSGTRLTVV.

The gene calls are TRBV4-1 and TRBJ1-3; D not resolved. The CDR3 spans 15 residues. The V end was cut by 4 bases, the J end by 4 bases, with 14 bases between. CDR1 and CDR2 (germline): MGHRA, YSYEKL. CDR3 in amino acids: CASSPQSGTGNTIYF. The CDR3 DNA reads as TGCGCCAGCAGCCCCCAGTCGGGTACCGGAAACACCATATATTTT.

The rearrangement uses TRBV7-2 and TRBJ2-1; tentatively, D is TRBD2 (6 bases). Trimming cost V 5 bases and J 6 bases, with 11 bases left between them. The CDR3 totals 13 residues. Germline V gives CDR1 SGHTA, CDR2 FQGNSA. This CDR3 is CASSRGGPNEQFF. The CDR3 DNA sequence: TGTGCCAGCAGCCGCGGAGGGCCCAATGAGCAGTTCTTC.

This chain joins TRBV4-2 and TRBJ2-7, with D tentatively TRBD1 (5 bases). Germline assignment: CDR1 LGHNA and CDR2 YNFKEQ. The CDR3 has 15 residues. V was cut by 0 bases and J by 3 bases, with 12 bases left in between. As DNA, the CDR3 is TGTGCCAGCAGCCAAGATGGGCAGGGTGTCTACGAGCAGTACTTC. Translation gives CASSQDGQGVYEQYF.